This TCR beta chain originates from a study of blood T cell repertoires in COVID-19. Study information: Whether acute or convalescent, the COVID-19 samples came from the United States, Italy and Spain.

The CDR3 loop spans 15 amino acids. The germline V gene encodes CDR1 KGHSH and CDR2 LQKENI. The trim removed 4 bases at V and 0 bases at J, leaving 2 bases unmatched. As regards this clone: The sample has other DNA sequences that encode this CDR3 too.

The method was immunoSEQ multiplex PCR; TCRdb's version includes in-frame clones alone and lacks a portion of them. The repertoire includes some 70,000 clones, roughly 80% of them detected once, and approximately 12% sits in the top ten. This TCR was recovered from a human donor in a cohort sampled during active COVID-19. The chain combines TRBV18 with TRBJ2-3, with 9 positions matching TRBD2. Sample: peripheral blood. CDR3 protein: CASSLGTSSTDTQYF. As DNA, the CDR3 is TGTGCCAGCTCACTAGGGACTAGCAGCACAGATACGCAGTATTTT.